The rows below give T cell receptor beta chains drawn from one sample of a study of blood T cell repertoires in COVID-19. Sequenced by immunoSEQ multiplex PCR; TCRdb stores in-frame clones only, minus some. Of around 130,000 clones in the sample, 70% to 80% were seen once. The sequencing input was peripheral blood. Receptors originate from a human donor in a cohort sampled during active COVID-19. Each CDR3 is given with its conserved first and last residue. A D gene is named only where the DNA matches it firmly. The size of a clone is reported for some rows only, either as once, few or many, or as a class for expanded clones.

j_gene | d_gene | v_gene | abundance | CDR3nt | CDR3aa
TRBJ2-1 | TRBD1 | TRBV7-9 | few | TGTGCCAGCAGCCACAGGGGCGGGAATGAGCAGTTCTTC | CASSHRGGNEQFF
TRBJ2-4 | NA | TRBV6-6 | NA | TGTGCCAGCAGCACACAGGGCCTGGTGGACATTCAGTACTTC | CASSTQGLVDIQYF
TRBJ1-4 | TRBD1 | TRBV4-1 | NA | TGCGCCAGCAGCCCCTCGGACAGGGCCCTTGCAACTAATGAAAAACTGTTTTTT | CASSPSDRALATNEKLFF
TRBJ1-2 | TRBD1 | TRBV27 | NA | TGTGCCAGCAGTCAACAGGGGGCAAGGTACTATGGCTACACCTTC | CASSQQGARYYGYTF
TRBJ2-3 | NA | TRBV28 | NA | TGTGCCAGCAGTACCCGGGACTCCACAGATACGCAGTATTTT | CASSTRDSTDTQYF
TRBJ1-1 | NA | TRBV19 | NA | TGTGCCAGTAGTAGACCAGGGGAGGGCACTGAAGCTTTCTTT | CASSRPGEGTEAFF
TRBJ2-7 | NA | TRBV5-1 | NA | TGCGCCAGCAGCTTGGTTAGTGGCTACGAGCAGTACTTC | CASSLVSGYEQYF
TRBJ2-7 | TRBD1 | TRBV2 | NA | TGTGCCAGCAGTGTACAGGGGTTGGGGTCCTACGAGCAGTACTTC | CASSVQGLGSYEQYF
TRBJ1-1 | NA | TRBV12-3/TRBV12-4 | NA | TGTGCCAGCAGTTTCCGGACAGAAGAAGCTTTCTTT | CASSFRTEEAFF
TRBJ2-2 | NA | TRBV7-2 | NA | TGTGCCAGCAGCTTGTTAAGGGCAGGGTCCGGGGAGCTGTTTTTT | CASSLLRAGSGELFF
TRBJ1-2 | NA | TRBV2 | once | TGTGCCAGCAGTGAATGGACAGAGGATGGCTACACCTTC | CASSEWTEDGYTF
TRBJ2-5 | NA | TRBV13 | NA | TGTGCCAGCAGCAAGGAATCGGGAGAGACCCAGTACTTC | CASSKESGETQYF
TRBJ2-3 | TRBD2 | TRBV11-2 | NA | TGTGCCAGCAGCTTGGAGCGGGGGGGCGGCACAGATACGCAGTATTTT | CASSLERGGGTDTQYF
TRBJ2-1 | NA | TRBV11-2 | NA | TGTGCCAGCAGTCCAGCAGGGGTCTACAATGAGCAGTTCTTC | CASSPAGVYNEQFF
TRBJ2-1 | TRBD1 | TRBV10-1 | few | TGCGCCAGCAGTAGGACAGGGTCCAACAATGAGCAGTTCTTC | CASSRTGSNNEQFF
TRBJ2-5 | TRBD2 | TRBV7-3 | NA | TGTGCCAGCAGCTTAAGGAGCGGGGGGGCCGGAGAGACCCAGTACTTC | CASSLRSGGAGETQYF
TRBJ1-4 | NA | TRBV21-1 | NA | TGTGCCAGCAGCAAAGTCCCCGCAACTAATGAAAAACTGTTTTTT | CASSKVPATNEKLFF
TRBJ1-2 | TRBD1 | TRBV18 | NA | TGTGCCAGCTCACCGGACAGGACAGGGAATGGCTACACCTTC | CASSPDRTGNGYTF
TRBJ2-7 | NA | TRBV27 | NA | TGTGCCAGCAGTTATGGGACAACAGACTACGAGCAGTACTTC | CASSYGTTDYEQYF
TRBJ2-3 | TRBD1 | TRBV5-4 | NA | TGTGCCAGCAGCTTAGACAGGGTTAGCACAGATACGCAGTATTTT | CASSLDRVSTDTQYF
TRBJ2-7 | TRBD2 | TRBV28 | NA | TGTGCCAGCAGGGTAGGGAGGGCCGTTAACGAGCAGTACTTC | CASRVGRAVNEQYF
TRBJ1-2 | TRBD1 | TRBV6-5 | NA | TGTGCCAGCACAAGGACAGGAAACTATGGCTACACCTTC | CASTRTGNYGYTF
TRBJ2-3 | TRBD2 | TRBV6-5 | NA | TGTGCCAGCAGTTCACGCCGGGGGGCAGATACGCAGTATTTT | CASSSRRGADTQYF
TRBJ2-7 | NA | TRBV19 | NA | TGTGCCAGTAGTATTGTCGGGGGACCTGCCTACGAGCAGTACTTC | CASSIVGGPAYEQYF
TRBJ1-2 | NA | TRBV11-2 | NA | TGTGCCAGCTTCGGACAGTCCGCCTTC | CASFGQSAF
TRBJ1-5 | NA | TRBV18 | NA | TGTGCCAGCTCACCAACGAAGGGCAGGGGAAGCAATCAGCCCCAGCATTTT | CASSPTKGRGSNQPQHF
TRBJ1-1 | NA | TRBV6-1 | NA | TGTGCCAGCAGTGAAACAGCGGGACTATCGGCTTTCTTT | CASSETAGLSAFF
TRBJ2-7 | NA | TRBV7-8 | NA | TGTGCCAGCAGCTTAGAAGGTGGTCTAGAAGGTCTCGAGCAGTACTTC | CASSLEGGLEGLEQYF
TRBJ1-1 | TRBD1 | TRBV15 | NA | TGTGCCACCAGCAGGACAGGGCGATTAGGCACTGAAGCTTTCTTT | CATSRTGRLGTEAFF
TRBJ1-5 | NA | TRBV6-4 | NA | TGTGCCAGCAGGTTACAGGGTCAGCCCCAGCATTTT | CASRLQGQPQHF
TRBJ2-3 | TRBD2 | TRBV5-1 | NA | TGCGCCAGCGTACCGACTAGCGCCACAGATACGCAGTATTTT | CASVPTSATDTQYF
TRBJ2-7 | NA | TRBV5-6 | NA | TGTGCCAGCAGCTTGGAGGGAGTTTCTGTGGCTCGCGACGAGCAGTACTTC | CASSLEGVSVARDEQYF
TRBJ1-2 | TRBD1 | TRBV4-2 | NA | TGTGCCAGCAGCCTCAAGACAGGGGAGGGGGAGGGTGGCTACACCTTC | CASSLKTGEGEGGYTF
TRBJ2-1 | NA | TRBV3-1/TRBV3-2 | NA | TGTGCCAGCAGCCAAACAACAGGGAAGTACAATGAGCAGTTCTTC | CASSQTTGKYNEQFF
TRBJ2-3 | TRBD2 | TRBV5-1 | NA | TGCGCCAGCAGTCCTTACCCTTTTAGCGGGGATTACACAGATACGCAGTATTTT | CASSPYPFSGDYTDTQYF
TRBJ1-3 | NA | TRBV30 | NA | TGTGCCTGGTCGATGTTTGCGGTCGGCAGCTCTGGAAACACCATATATTTT | CAWSMFAVGSSGNTIYF
TRBJ2-7 | NA | TRBV6-5 | NA | TGTGCCAGCACCAAGGGACTCCCGAACTCCTACGAGCAGTACTTC | CASTKGLPNSYEQYF
TRBJ1-1 | TRBD1 | TRBV2 | NA | TGTGCCAGCAGTGAACTTGGACAGGCGGTCTCAGAAGCTTTCTTT | CASSELGQAVSEAFF
TRBJ1-6 | NA | TRBV28 | NA | TGTGCCAGCAGGGACACAAATTCACCCCTCCACTTT | CASRDTNSPLHF
TRBJ1-2 | TRBD1 | TRBV5-1 | NA | TGCGCCAGCAGCTTGGTCCGACAGGGGGAGGGCTACACCTTC | CASSLVRQGEGYTF
TRBJ1-5 | NA | TRBV19 | NA | TGTGCCAGTAGTATGTCCGAGAATCAGCCCCAGCATTTT | CASSMSENQPQHF
TRBJ1-2 | NA | TRBV7-2 | NA | TGTGCCAGCAGCCCGGACACGGCTCGGGGCTACACCTTC | CASSPDTARGYTF
TRBJ2-7 | TRBD1 | TRBV18 | few | TGTGCCAGCTCACCCGACAGGGATTTCCCCGAGCAGTACTTC | CASSPDRDFPEQYF
TRBJ2-3 | NA | TRBV5-1 | NA | TGCGCCAGCAGCATCCGACAGAAAACAGATACGCAGTATTTT | CASSIRQKTDTQYF
TRBJ2-5 | TRBD2 | TRBV2 | NA | TGTGCCAGCAGATCTAGCGGGGCTCCTCAAGAGACCCAGTACTTC | CASRSSGAPQETQYF
TRBJ2-2 | TRBD1 | TRBV5-1 | NA | TGCGCCAGTGGAGTTACAGGGGACGGGGAGCTGTTTTTT | CASGVTGDGELFF
TRBJ1-1 | TRBD1 | TRBV19 | NA | TGTGCCAGTAGTATTGACAGGGCGGTAGACACTGAAGCTTTCTTT | CASSIDRAVDTEAFF
TRBJ2-3 | TRBD1 | TRBV27 | NA | TGTGCCAGCAGTTACAGGGGTGTAGCAGATACGCAGTATTTT | CASSYRGVADTQYF
TRBJ2-2 | TRBD1 | TRBV7-6 | NA | TGTGCCAGCAGCCTCGGGGACAGGGGCGCCGGGGAGCTGTTTTTT | CASSLGDRGAGELFF
TRBJ1-5 | NA | TRBV5-5 | NA | TGTGCCAGCAGCTTGGCAGGGGCGGATAATCAGCCCCAGCATTTT | CASSLAGADNQPQHF
TRBJ1-1 | TRBD1 | TRBV19 | NA | TGTGCCAGTAGCTATCGGGGGACAGCGAACACTGAAGCTTTCTTT | CASSYRGTANTEAFF
TRBJ1-1 | TRBD1 | TRBV3-1/TRBV3-2 | NA | TGTGCCAGCAGCCAACTCCGGGACAGAAGGGGTGAAGCTTTCTTT | CASSQLRDRRGEAFF
TRBJ2-3 | TRBD1 | TRBV27 | few | TGTGCCAGCGGGGACAGAGCCGGCGCAGATACGCAGTATTTT | CASGDRAGADTQYF
TRBJ1-5 | TRBD1 | TRBV19 | NA | TGTGCCACCCGGGACAGGGGGCTACCTAGCAATCAGCCCCAGCATTTT | CATRDRGLPSNQPQHF
TRBJ2-5 | TRBD2 | TRBV4-1 | NA | TGCGCCAGCAGCCATCTACTAGCGGGGGATCAAGAGACCCAGTACTTC | CASSHLLAGDQETQYF